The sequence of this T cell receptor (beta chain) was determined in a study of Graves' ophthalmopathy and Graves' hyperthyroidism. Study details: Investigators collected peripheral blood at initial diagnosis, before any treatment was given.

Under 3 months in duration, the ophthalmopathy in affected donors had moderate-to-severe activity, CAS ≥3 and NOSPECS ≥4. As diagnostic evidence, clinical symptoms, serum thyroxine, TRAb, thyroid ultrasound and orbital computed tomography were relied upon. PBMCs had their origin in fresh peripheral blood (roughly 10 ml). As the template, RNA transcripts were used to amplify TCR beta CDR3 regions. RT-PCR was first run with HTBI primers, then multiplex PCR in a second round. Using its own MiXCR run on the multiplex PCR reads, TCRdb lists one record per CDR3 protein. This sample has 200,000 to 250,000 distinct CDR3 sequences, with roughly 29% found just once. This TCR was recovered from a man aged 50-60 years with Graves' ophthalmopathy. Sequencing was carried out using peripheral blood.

DNA of the CDR3: TGTGCCAGCAGCTTAGCGCGGACTAGCGGGAGGGCCGTGTACTTC. This translates into CASSLARTSGRAVYF. The J gene is TRBJ2-7, the V gene TRBV7-2; 15 positions agree with TRBD2. There are 15 residues in the CDR3. Per the germline V gene, CDR1 is SGHTA and CDR2 is FQGNSA. V trimming: 0 bases; J trimming: 12 bases; junction bases outside the gene matches: 6.